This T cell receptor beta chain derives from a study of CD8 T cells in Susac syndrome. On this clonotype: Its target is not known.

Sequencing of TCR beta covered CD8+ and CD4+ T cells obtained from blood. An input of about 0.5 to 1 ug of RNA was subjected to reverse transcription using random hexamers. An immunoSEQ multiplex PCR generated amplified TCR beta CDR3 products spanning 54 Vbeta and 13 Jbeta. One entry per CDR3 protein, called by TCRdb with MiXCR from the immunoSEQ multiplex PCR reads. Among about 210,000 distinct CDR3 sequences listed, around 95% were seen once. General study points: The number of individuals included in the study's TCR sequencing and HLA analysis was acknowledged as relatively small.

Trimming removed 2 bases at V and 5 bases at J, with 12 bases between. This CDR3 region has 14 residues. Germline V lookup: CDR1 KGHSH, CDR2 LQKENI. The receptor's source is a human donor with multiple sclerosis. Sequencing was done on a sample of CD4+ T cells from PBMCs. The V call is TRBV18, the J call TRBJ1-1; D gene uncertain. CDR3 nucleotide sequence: TGTGCCAGCTCACCATTGGCAGGCCTGACTGAAGCTTTCTTT. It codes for CASSPLAGLTEAFF.